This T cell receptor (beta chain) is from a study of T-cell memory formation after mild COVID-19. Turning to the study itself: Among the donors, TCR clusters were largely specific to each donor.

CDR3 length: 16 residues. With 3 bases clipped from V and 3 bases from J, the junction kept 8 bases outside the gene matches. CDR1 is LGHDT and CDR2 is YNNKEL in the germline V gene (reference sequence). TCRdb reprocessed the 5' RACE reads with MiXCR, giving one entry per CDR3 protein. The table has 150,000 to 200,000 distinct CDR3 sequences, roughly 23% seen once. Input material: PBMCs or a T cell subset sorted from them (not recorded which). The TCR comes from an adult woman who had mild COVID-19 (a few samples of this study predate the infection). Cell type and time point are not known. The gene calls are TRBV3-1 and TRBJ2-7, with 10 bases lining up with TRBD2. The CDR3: CASSHFSGLASYEQYF. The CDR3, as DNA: TGTGCCAGCAGCCATTTTTCGGGACTAGCGAGCTACGAGCAGTACTTC.